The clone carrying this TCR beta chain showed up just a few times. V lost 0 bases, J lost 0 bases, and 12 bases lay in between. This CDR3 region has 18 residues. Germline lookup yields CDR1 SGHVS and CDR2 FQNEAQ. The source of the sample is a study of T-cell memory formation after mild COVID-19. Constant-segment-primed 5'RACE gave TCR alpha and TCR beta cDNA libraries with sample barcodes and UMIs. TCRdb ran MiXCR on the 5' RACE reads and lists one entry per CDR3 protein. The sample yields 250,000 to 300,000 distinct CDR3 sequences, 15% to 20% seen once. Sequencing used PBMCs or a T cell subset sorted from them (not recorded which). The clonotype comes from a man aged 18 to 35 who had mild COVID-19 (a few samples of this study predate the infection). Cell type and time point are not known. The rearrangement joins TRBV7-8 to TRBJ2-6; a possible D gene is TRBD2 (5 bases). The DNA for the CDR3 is TGTGCCAGCAGCTTAGCAGGGTTGGACTTCTCTGGGGCCAACGTCCTGACTTTC. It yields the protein CASSLAGLDFSGANVLTF. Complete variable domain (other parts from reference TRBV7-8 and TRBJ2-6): GAGVSQSPRYKVAKRGQDVALRCDPISGHVSLFWYQQALGQGPEFLTYFQNEAQLDKSGLPSDRFFAERPEGSVSTLKIQRTQQEDSAVYLCASSLAGLDFSGANVLTFGAGSRLTVL.